The 9 T cell receptor beta chains presented below share a single source sample, sequenced in a study of beta chain features in type 1 diabetes. Isolated RNA was reverse transcribed in full, so expressed TCRB transcripts were sequenced. Only in-frame clones appear in the TCRdb table, and some are missing; sequencing was by immunoSEQ multiplex PCR. Counted here are approximately 160,000 clones, approximately 8.1% occurring once; the ten biggest clones make up nearly 0.65%. Sequencing was performed on central memory CD4+ T cells from blood. These receptors were obtained from a man aged 18 to 29 in good health.

The chain couples TRBV28 to TRBJ2-3, with a possible D match to TRBD2 (6 bases). The CDR3 covers 17 residues. Germline V gene lookup returns CDR1 MDHEN and CDR2 SYDVKM. Trimming removed 3 bases at V and 0 bases at J, with 16 bases between. Written as DNA, the CDR3 is TGTGCCAGCAGTTTTGGGCGGGGTCAGGCCAGCACAGATACGCAGTATTTT. Protein: CASSFGRGQASTDTQYF.

The CDR3 DNA sequence: TGCGCCAGCAGCCTCGATCCCCTAGACAGAATGGGCAATCAGCCCCAGCATTTT. This translates into CASSLDPLDRMGNQPQHF. This chain connects TRBV5-1 to TRBJ1-5; D is perhaps TRBD1 (5 bases). The germline V gene encodes CDR1 SGHRS and CDR2 YFSETQ. Trimming stripped 4 bases from V and 2 bases from J, with 22 bases between. This CDR3 spans 18 amino acids.

This clone turned up a few times. The chain combines TRBV28 with TRBJ2-5; TRBD1 matches 7 bases. The CDR3 loop spans 16 amino acids. Trimming removed 6 bases from V and 5 bases from J; junction bases left unmatched: 15. The germline CDR1 and CDR2 sequences are MDHEN and SYDVKM. The CDR3 spells CASRSPVKGARETQYF. The DNA of the CDR3 is TGTGCCAGCAGATCTCCTGTGAAGGGGGCGAGGGAGACCCAGTACTTC.

This clone came up a few times. The genes are TRBV19 and TRBJ1-5; D is undetermined. Germline V CDR1 and CDR2: LNHDA, SQIVND (reference sequence). The CDR3 totals 12 residues. The V end was cut by 4 bases, the J end by 5 bases, with 6 bases between. CDR3 sequence reads: CASSKRDQPQHF. The DNA of the CDR3 is TGTGCCAGTAGTAAAAGAGATCAGCCCCAGCATTTT. Filled out from reference TRBV19 and TRBJ1-5, the complete variable domain reads DGGITQSPKYLFRKEGQNVTLSCEQNLNHDAMYWYRQDPGQGLRLIYYSQIVNDFQKGDIAEGYSVSREKKESFPLTVTSAQKNPTAFYLCASSKRDQPQHFGDGTRLSIL.

The table lists this clone with a few counts. The chain carries TRBV4-2 and TRBJ2-6; D is perhaps TRBD1 (5 bases). Trimming shortened V by 5 bases and J by 1 base, and 15 bases separated the two germline ends. Germline CDR1 and CDR2: LGHNA and YNFKEQ. This CDR3 comprises 17 residues. CDR3 loop: CASSMRSRGSGANVLTF. CDR3 bases: TGTGCCAGCAGCATGCGATCTAGGGGTTCTGGGGCCAACGTCCTGACTTTC.

The chain recombines TRBV5-1 with TRBJ2-7; the D gene is possibly TRBD2 (7 bases). CDR1 and CDR2 from the germline V gene are SGHRS and YFSETQ. Trimming stripped 3 bases from V and 4 bases from J, with 20 bases between. The CDR3 spans 16 residues. The CDR3 here is CASSSDPGGAGYEQYF. For the CDR3, the DNA is TGCGCCAGCAGCTCCGACCCTGGGGGGGCCGGTTACGAGCAGTACTTC.

The chain employs TRBV5-1 and TRBJ1-3; D unresolved. V was pared by 0 bases and J by 2 bases, with 15 bases between. In germline, CDR1 is SGHRS, CDR2 YFSETQ. The CDR3 is made up of 17 amino acids. The CDR3 DNA is TGCGCCAGCAGCTTGGATGGCGGGGTATCGGCTGGAAACACCATATATTTT. Translated, it gives CASSLDGGVSAGNTIYF.

The gene calls are TRBV5-1 and TRBJ2-1, with TRBD2 matching over 14 bases. The germline V gene encodes CDR1 SGHRS and CDR2 YFSETQ. The CDR3 is 14 amino acids. V lost 5 bases to trimming and J lost 10 bases; unmatched junction nucleotides: 5. The DNA of the CDR3 is TGCGCCAGCAGTTGGGGACTAGCGGGGGACGAGCAGTTCTTC. As protein: CASSWGLAGDEQFF.

This clone appeared a few times. This chain joins TRBV7-2 and TRBJ1-2; 7 bases map to TRBD1. V lost 5 bases and J lost 5; bases outside the gene matches: 8. The CDR3 runs 14 residues. Germline V gene lookup returns CDR1 SGHTA and CDR2 FQGNSA. The CDR3 sequence is CASSPETGRYGYTF. The CDR3 nucleotides are TGTGCCAGCAGCCCCGAGACAGGGAGGTATGGCTACACCTTC.